Described below is a single T cell receptor (beta chain) sequence and its context. The assay was immunoSEQ multiplex PCR, and TCRdb's table has in-frame clones only and misses some. The sample holds approximately 50,000 clones, about 88% seen once. Time point specified: pretreatment peripheral blood. This sample is part of a study of PD-L1 blockade in urothelial cancer. In the study overall: Patients' histories included 0 to 3 prior chemotherapy regimens. Blood yielded a median of around 150,000 T cells per sample.

The ends were cut back, 3 bases at V and 1 base at J, with 15 bases in the middle. Germline-derived CDR1 and CDR2 are KGHSH and LQKENI. This CDR3 spans 16 amino acids. The sequences come from PBMCs, collected around atezolizumab (anti-PD-L1) treatment. This receptor was taken from a man between 65 and 85 years old with urothelial cancer. V gene TRBV18 combines with J gene TRBJ1-2; D unclear. The CDR3 region has the DNA TGTGCCAGCTCACCCCAAGGGAGGCCGGATAACTATGGCTACACCTTC. Encoded protein: CASSPQGRPDNYGYTF.